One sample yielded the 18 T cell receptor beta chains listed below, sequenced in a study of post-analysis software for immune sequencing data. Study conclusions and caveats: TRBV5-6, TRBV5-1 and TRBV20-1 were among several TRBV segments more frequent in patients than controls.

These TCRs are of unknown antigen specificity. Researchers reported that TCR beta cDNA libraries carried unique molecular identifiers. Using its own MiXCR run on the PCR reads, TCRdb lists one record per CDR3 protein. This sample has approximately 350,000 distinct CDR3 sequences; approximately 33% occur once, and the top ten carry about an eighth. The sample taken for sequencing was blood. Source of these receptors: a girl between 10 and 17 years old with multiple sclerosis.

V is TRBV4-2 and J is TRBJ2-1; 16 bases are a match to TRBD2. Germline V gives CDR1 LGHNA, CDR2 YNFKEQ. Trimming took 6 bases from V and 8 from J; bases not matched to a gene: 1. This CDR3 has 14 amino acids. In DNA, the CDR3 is TGTGCCAGCAGGGGACTAGCGGGGGGGTATGAGCAGTTCTTC. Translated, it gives CASRGLAGGYEQFF.

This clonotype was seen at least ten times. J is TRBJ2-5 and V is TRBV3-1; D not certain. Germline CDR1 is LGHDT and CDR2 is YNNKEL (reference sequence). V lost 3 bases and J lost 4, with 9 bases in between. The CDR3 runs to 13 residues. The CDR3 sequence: CASSHPRVETQYF. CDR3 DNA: TGTGCCAGCAGCCACCCAAGGGTAGAGACCCAGTACTTC.

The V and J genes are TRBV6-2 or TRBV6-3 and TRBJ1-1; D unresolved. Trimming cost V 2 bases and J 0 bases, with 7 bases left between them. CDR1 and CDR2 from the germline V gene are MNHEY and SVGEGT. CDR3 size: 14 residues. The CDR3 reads CASSYPAMNTEAFF. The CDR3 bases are TGTGCCAGCAGTTACCCAGCCATGAACACTGAAGCTTTCTTT.

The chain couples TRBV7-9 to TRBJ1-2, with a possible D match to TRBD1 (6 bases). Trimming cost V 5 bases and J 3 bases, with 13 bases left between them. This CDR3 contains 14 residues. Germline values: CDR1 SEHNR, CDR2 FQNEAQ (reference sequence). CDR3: CASSPMGADYGYTF. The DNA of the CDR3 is TGTGCCAGCAGCCCCATGGGGGCAGACTATGGCTACACCTTC.

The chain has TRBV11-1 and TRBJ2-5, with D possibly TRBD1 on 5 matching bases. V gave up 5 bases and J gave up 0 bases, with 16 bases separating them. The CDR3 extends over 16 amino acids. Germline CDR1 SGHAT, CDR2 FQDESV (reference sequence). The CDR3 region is CASSPLRGQHQETQYF. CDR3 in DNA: TGTGCCAGCAGCCCATTAAGGGGTCAGCACCAAGAGACCCAGTACTTC.

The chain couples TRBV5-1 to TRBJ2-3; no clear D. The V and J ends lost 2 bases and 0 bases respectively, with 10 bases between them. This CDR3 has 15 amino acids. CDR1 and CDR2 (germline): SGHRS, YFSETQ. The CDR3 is CASSLWNPSTDTQYF. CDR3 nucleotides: TGCGCCAGCAGCTTATGGAACCCTAGCACAGATACGCAGTATTTT.

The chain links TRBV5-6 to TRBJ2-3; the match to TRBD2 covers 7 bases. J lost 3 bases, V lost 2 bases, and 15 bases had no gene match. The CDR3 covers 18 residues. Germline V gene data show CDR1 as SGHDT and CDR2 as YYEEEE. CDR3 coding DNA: TGTGCCAGCAGCTTTCGGGCTAGCCATCGGGGGGTTACAGATACGCAGTATTTT. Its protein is CASSFRASHRGVTDTQYF.

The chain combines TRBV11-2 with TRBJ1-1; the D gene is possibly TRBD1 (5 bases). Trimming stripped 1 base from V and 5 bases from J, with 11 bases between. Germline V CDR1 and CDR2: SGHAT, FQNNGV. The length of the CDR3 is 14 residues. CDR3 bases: TGTGCCAGCAGCTTAGGGGCTTGGGGGACTGAAGCTTTCTTT. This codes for CASSLGAWGTEAFF.

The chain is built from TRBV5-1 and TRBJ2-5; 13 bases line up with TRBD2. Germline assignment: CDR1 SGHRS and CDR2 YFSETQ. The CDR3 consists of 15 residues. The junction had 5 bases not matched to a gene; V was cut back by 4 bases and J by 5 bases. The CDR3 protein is CASSTGLAGVETQYF. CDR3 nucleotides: TGCGCCAGCAGCACCGGACTAGCGGGGGTGGAGACCCAGTACTTC.

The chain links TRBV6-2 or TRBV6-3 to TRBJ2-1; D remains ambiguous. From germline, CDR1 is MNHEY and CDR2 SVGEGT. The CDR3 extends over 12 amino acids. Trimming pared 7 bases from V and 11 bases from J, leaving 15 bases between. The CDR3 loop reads CASTTRDPKQFF. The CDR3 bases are TGTGCCAGCACCACCCGAGACCCCAAGCAGTTCTTC.

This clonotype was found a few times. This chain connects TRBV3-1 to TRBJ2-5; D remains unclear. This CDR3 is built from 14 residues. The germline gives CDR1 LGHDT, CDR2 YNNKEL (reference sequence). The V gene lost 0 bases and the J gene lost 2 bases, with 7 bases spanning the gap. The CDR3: CASSQDNPQETQYF. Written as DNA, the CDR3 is TGTGCCAGCAGCCAAGACAACCCACAAGAGACCCAGTACTTC.

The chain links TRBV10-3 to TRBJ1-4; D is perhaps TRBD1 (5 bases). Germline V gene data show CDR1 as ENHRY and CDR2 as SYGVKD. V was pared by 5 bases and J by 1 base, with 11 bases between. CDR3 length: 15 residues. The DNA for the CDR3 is TGTGCCATCAGTAAAACCCAGGGAACTAATGAAAAACTGTTTTTT. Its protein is CAISKTQGTNEKLFF.

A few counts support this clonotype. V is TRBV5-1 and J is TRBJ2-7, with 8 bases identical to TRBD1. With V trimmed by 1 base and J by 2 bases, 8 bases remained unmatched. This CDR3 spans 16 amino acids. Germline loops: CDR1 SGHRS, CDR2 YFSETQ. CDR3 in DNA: TGCGCCAGCAGCTTGTTTATATTACAGGGGGCCTACGAGCAGTACTTC. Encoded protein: CASSLFILQGAYEQYF.

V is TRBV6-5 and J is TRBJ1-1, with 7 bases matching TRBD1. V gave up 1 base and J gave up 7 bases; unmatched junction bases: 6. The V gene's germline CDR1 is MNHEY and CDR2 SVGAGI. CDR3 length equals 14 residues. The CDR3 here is CASSYYRQGYEAFF. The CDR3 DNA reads TGTGCCAGCAGTTACTACCGACAGGGATATGAAGCTTTCTTT.

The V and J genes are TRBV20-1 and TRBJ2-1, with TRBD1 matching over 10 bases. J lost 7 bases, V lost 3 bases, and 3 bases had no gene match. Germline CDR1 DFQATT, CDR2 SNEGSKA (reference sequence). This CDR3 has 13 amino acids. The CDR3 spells CSASLDRGNEQFF. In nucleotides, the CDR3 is TGCAGTGCTAGTTTGGACAGGGGGAATGAGCAGTTCTTC.

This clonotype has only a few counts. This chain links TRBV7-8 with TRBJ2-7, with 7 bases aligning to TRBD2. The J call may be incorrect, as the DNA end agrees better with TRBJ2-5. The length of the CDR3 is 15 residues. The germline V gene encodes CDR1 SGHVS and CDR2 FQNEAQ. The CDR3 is CASSLVGPSGETQYF. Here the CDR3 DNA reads TGTGCCAGCAGCTTAGTGGGTCCTAGCGGTGAGACCCAGTACTTC.

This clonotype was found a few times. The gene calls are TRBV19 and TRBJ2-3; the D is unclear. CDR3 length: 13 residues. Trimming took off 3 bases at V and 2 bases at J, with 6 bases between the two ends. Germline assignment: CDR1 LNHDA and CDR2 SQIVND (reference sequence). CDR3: CASSIASTDTQYF. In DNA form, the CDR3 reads TGTGCCAGTAGTATCGCTTCCACAGATACGCAGTATTTT.

The CDR3 here is CSAPAVGRTYEQYF. The DNA for the CDR3 is TGCAGTGCTCCCGCGGTGGGGAGGACCTACGAGCAGTACTTC. The V call is TRBV20-1, the J call TRBJ2-4, with D possibly matching TRBD2 (6 bases). The DNA matches TRBJ2-7 better at its end, which makes the J call doubtful. The CDR3 spans 14 residues. Per germline, CDR1 DFQATT and CDR2 SNEGSKA (reference sequence).